This T cell receptor beta chain was sequenced in a study of CD8+CD57+ T cells in acquired aplastic anemia. Study-level results: Overlap between patients and controls comprised roughly 30 CD8+ CDR3 sequences.

For sequencing, patients were chosen who had shown expansion of CD8+CD57+ cells by flow cytometry. The patients, all of them, had severe acquired aplastic anemia. According to the study, genomic DNA was the template for TCR beta VDJ and CDR3 profiling. One entry per CDR3 protein results from TCRdb running MiXCR on the reads. The sample shows approximately 190,000 distinct CDR3 sequences, around 47% of them seen only once. This clonotype was counted ten times or more. Its specificity is not known. The sequenced sample was sorted CD4+, CD8+, or CD8+CD57+ T cells (not recorded which) from PBMCs. The clonotype comes from a human donor with aplastic anemia.

The chain's CDR3 is CSASRAGLNEQFF. DNA of the CDR3: TGCAGTGCTAGTAGAGCCGGTTTGAATGAGCAGTTCTTC. V and J are TRBV20-1 and TRBJ2-1; no clear D gene. Germline V lookup: CDR1 DFQATT, CDR2 SNEGSKA (reference sequence). With 3 bases removed from V and 7 bases from J, the gap between germline ends came to 13 bases. The length of the CDR3 is 13 residues.